The T cell receptor (beta chain) under discussion was sequenced for a study of T cell repertoires in cytomegalovirus infection. Germline lookup yields CDR1 SGHVS and CDR2 FNYEAQ. V lost 1 base, J lost 2 bases, and 15 bases lay in between. This CDR3 is 17 amino acids long. There are many counts of this clonotype. Its target is not known. General study results and limits: Carriers of CMV plus the relevant HLA were identified by cumulative public TCR beta family frequency.

Using its own MiXCR run on the reads, TCRdb lists one record per CDR3 protein. The sample contains fewer than 550,000 distinct CDR3 sequences, roughly 30% of which appear only once. The sequenced sample was PBMCs. The chain carries TRBV7-6 and TRBJ2-1, with a tentative D call TRBD1 (5 bases). The TCR was taken from a human donor in good health (CMV status not recorded). Some clones in this sample may be carry-over from other donors' samples. As DNA, the CDR3 is TGTGCCAGCAGCTTAGAGGCATGGGGCCCTACCTACAATGAGCAGTTCTTC. Encoded protein: CASSLEAWGPTYNEQFF.